Detailed here is one T cell receptor (beta chain). This clonotype was observed at least ten times. Its binding antigen is unknown. Base-call qualities are not available, and no considerably larger clone is one nucleotide away. These data originate in a study of T cell repertoires in cytomegalovirus infection (dated by TCRdb to the late 2010s). For context, the study as a whole: Because public TCR beta signatures pointed to carriage of CMV infection together with the matching HLA type, the HLA type of each donor mattered for the analysis. What the study reported, not specific to this receptor: The ex vivo response was dominated by HLA-C-restricted CMV-specific TCR beta clonotypes, which also provided the single most frequent clonotype in two of eight donors. Carriers of CMV infection plus the relevant HLA type were discriminated by the cumulative frequency of public TCR beta family members in the study cohort and in an independent approximately 360-donor cohort.

Instrument on record: Illumina HiSeq 1500. Starting from the raw public reads, TCRdb applied fastp trimming at Q25, assembled clones with MiXCR and retained in-frame beta chains. One record per CDR3 amino acid sequence lists the most common genes and DNA. The sample table holds hundreds of thousands of distinct CDR3 sequences, of which 8% to 10% were seen once. Over 2.5% of the sample belongs to the ten largest clones. Trimmed from V: 6 bases; trimmed from J: 3 bases; junction bases lacking a gene match: 7. For CDR1 and CDR2, the germline V gene (reference sequence) lists DFQATT and SNEGSKA. Counted from cysteine to phenylalanine, this CDR3 has 15 amino acids. Only the CDR3 region is kept as DNA, spanning 45 bases read in frame from base 1.

The TCR was taken from a human donor in good health (CMV status not recorded). Some clones in this sample may be carry-over from other donors' samples. Rearrangement joined TRBV20-1 to TRBJ2-2; TRBD2 lines up with 10 middle nucleotides. The sample comprised PBMCs. The CDR3 here reads CSAIASGGDTGELFF. The DNA sequence is as follows: TGCAGTGCCATCGCTAGCGGGGGAGACACCGGGGAGCTGTTTTTT.